Listed below are T cell receptor beta chains from one sample, sequenced in a study of cytomegalovirus exposure and HLA in healthy donors. Profiling relied on immunoSEQ multiplex PCR, and the TCRdb table lists in-frame clones only, not all of them. The sample lists more than 95,000 clones; about 10% were seen once. Material: PBMCs. The receptors stem from a woman aged 18-29 years in good health and CMV-seropositive. CDR3s include the opening cysteine and the closing phenylalanine or tryptophan. The order of the fields is D gene, V gene, CDR3 length, J gene, clone size, CDR3 DNA, CDR3 protein. D genes are given only for firm matches. Clone size appears in some rows only: once, few, many, or a class for an expanded clone.

D gene: -; V gene: TRBV30; CDR3 length: 12; J gene: TRBJ1-4; clone size: -; CDR3 DNA: TGTGCCTCCCAAGATGGGCGGGGAAAACTGTTTTTT; CDR3 protein: CASQDGRGKLFF
D gene: -; V gene: TRBV30; CDR3 length: 14; J gene: TRBJ1-2; clone size: few; CDR3 DNA: TGTGCTTCTAGAATCCAGGGTTTGGCATCGGGCTACACCTTC; CDR3 protein: CASRIQGLASGYTF
D gene: TRBD1; V gene: TRBV5-1; CDR3 length: 17; J gene: TRBJ2-1; clone size: few; CDR3 DNA: TGCGCCAGCAGCTCGGGTCCGGGACAGGGGTGGGGAGGAGAGCAGTTCTTC; CDR3 protein: CASSSGPGQGWGGEQFF
D gene: TRBD2; V gene: TRBV4-2; CDR3 length: 14; J gene: TRBJ2-1; clone size: few; CDR3 DNA: TGTGCCAGCAGCCGGGGGGGGAGTGGGAATGAGCAGTTCTTC; CDR3 protein: CASSRGGSGNEQFF
D gene: TRBD1; V gene: TRBV19; CDR3 length: 16; J gene: TRBJ1-2; clone size: few; CDR3 DNA: TGTGCCAGTAGTGACCCGTACACAGGGGGCTTGTATGGCTACACCTTC; CDR3 protein: CASSDPYTGGLYGYTF
D gene: -; V gene: TRBV7-9; CDR3 length: 16; J gene: TRBJ1-1; clone size: few; CDR3 DNA: TGTGCCGGCCAACAAGGGGGGGGTCAGAGTTGGACTGAAGCTTTCTTT; CDR3 protein: CAGQQGGGQSWTEAFF
D gene: -; V gene: TRBV9; CDR3 length: 15; J gene: TRBJ2-6; clone size: few; CDR3 DNA: TGTGCCAGCAGCGTCCAGGGGACTGGGGCCAACGTCCTGACTTTC; CDR3 protein: CASSVQGTGANVLTF
D gene: TRBD2; V gene: TRBV9; CDR3 length: 16; J gene: TRBJ2-1; clone size: few; CDR3 DNA: TGTGCCAGCAGCGTAGAGGGATTAGCGGGGTACAATGAGCAGTTCTTC; CDR3 protein: CASSVEGLAGYNEQFF
D gene: -; V gene: TRBV27; CDR3 length: 15; J gene: TRBJ2-1; clone size: -; CDR3 DNA: TGTGCCAGCAGCCTCCTCGGGGGTAACTTCAATGAGCAGTTCTTC; CDR3 protein: CASSLLGGNFNEQFF
D gene: TRBD1; V gene: TRBV28; CDR3 length: 14; J gene: TRBJ1-1; clone size: few; CDR3 DNA: TGTGCCAGCAGTTTCGACAGGGGGAGGACTGAAGCTTTCTTT; CDR3 protein: CASSFDRGRTEAFF
D gene: -; V gene: TRBV4-1; CDR3 length: 17; J gene: TRBJ1-1; clone size: few; CDR3 DNA: TGCGCCAGCAGCCAAGGTCAGTGGGAGGGCGAGAACACTGAAGCTTTCTTT; CDR3 protein: CASSQGQWEGENTEAFF
D gene: TRBD2; V gene: TRBV25-1; CDR3 length: 13; J gene: TRBJ2-1; clone size: -; CDR3 DNA: TGTGCCAGCAGTGCACTCTCTAGCGGTGAGCAGTTCTTC; CDR3 protein: CASSALSSGEQFF
D gene: -; V gene: TRBV29-1; CDR3 length: 15; J gene: TRBJ1-2; clone size: few; CDR3 DNA: TGCAGCGTTGTGGACAGAAGAGGGATTAACTATGGCTACACCTTC; CDR3 protein: CSVVDRRGINYGYTF
D gene: TRBD2; V gene: TRBV6-1; CDR3 length: 15; J gene: TRBJ2-5; clone size: few; CDR3 DNA: TGTGCCAGCAGTGATTTGGGGGGGTCCCAAGAGACCCAGTACTTC; CDR3 protein: CASSDLGGSQETQYF
D gene: -; V gene: TRBV2; CDR3 length: 13; J gene: TRBJ1-2; clone size: few; CDR3 DNA: TGTGCCAGCAGTGAGGGCCCGGGGAATGGCTACACCTTC; CDR3 protein: CASSEGPGNGYTF
D gene: TRBD2; V gene: TRBV12-5; CDR3 length: 16; J gene: TRBJ2-2; clone size: few; CDR3 DNA: TGTGCTAGTGGGTTGAAACTAGCGGCGAACACCGGGGAGCTGTTTTTT; CDR3 protein: CASGLKLAANTGELFF
D gene: -; V gene: TRBV2; CDR3 length: 16; J gene: TRBJ1-3; clone size: -; CDR3 DNA: TGTGCCAGCAGTCTCCGGGACTCCTACTCTGGAAACACCATATATTTT; CDR3 protein: CASSLRDSYSGNTIYF
D gene: TRBD1; V gene: TRBV30; CDR3 length: 13; J gene: TRBJ2-7; clone size: few; CDR3 DNA: TGTGCCTTGAACAGGGGGCAAAGCTACGAGCAGTACTTC; CDR3 protein: CALNRGQSYEQYF
D gene: -; V gene: TRBV18; CDR3 length: 13; J gene: TRBJ1-1; clone size: -; CDR3 DNA: TGTGCCAGCTCACAGGCGACAGGCGGTGGAGCTTTCTTT; CDR3 protein: CASSQATGGGAFF
D gene: -; V gene: TRBV6-6; CDR3 length: 14; J gene: TRBJ1-1; clone size: -; CDR3 DNA: TGTGCCAGCAGTTACACACAGGGATACACTGAAGCTTTCTTT; CDR3 protein: CASSYTQGYTEAFF